The 2 T cell receptor beta chains in this list originate from one sample, sequenced in a study of blood T cell repertoires in COVID-19 (dated by TCRdb to the early 2020s). The library was generated by the immunoSEQ multiplex PCR assay. In its TCRdb copy, this immuneACCESS table keeps in-frame sequences only and misses some clones. Where compared with another copy, unresolved V genes explain less than half of these, and the others have no known cause. This sample is represented by about 140,000 clones; approximately 88% of them were singletons. 10% to 13% of the sample comes from the top ten. Sequencing was done on a sample of peripheral blood. These receptors were collected from a man between 60 and 75 years old with active or convalescent COVID-19.

A word on this clone: The junction departs from the called germline gene at one end, perhaps through a read error. This chain uses TRBV6-6 with TRBJ2-7, with TRBD2 matching over 12 bases. Germline lookup yields CDR1 MNHNY and CDR2 SVGAGI (reference sequence). There are 15 residues in the CDR3. CDR3 DNA sequence: TGTGCCAGCAGGACTAGCGGGAGAAGCTCCTACGAGCGGTACTTC. This gives the protein CASRTSGRSSYERYF.

This rearrangement joins TRBV3-1 (or the pseudogene TRBV3-2) to TRBJ2-1, with D hard to call. This CDR3 has 13 amino acids. Germline loops: CDR1 LGHDT, CDR2 YNNKEL (reference sequence). Trimming removed 1 base at V and 8 bases at J, with 9 bases between. In nucleotides, the CDR3 is TGTGCCAGCAGCCAAGCAAGAAGCCATGAGCAGTTCTTC. It codes for CASSQARSHEQFF.